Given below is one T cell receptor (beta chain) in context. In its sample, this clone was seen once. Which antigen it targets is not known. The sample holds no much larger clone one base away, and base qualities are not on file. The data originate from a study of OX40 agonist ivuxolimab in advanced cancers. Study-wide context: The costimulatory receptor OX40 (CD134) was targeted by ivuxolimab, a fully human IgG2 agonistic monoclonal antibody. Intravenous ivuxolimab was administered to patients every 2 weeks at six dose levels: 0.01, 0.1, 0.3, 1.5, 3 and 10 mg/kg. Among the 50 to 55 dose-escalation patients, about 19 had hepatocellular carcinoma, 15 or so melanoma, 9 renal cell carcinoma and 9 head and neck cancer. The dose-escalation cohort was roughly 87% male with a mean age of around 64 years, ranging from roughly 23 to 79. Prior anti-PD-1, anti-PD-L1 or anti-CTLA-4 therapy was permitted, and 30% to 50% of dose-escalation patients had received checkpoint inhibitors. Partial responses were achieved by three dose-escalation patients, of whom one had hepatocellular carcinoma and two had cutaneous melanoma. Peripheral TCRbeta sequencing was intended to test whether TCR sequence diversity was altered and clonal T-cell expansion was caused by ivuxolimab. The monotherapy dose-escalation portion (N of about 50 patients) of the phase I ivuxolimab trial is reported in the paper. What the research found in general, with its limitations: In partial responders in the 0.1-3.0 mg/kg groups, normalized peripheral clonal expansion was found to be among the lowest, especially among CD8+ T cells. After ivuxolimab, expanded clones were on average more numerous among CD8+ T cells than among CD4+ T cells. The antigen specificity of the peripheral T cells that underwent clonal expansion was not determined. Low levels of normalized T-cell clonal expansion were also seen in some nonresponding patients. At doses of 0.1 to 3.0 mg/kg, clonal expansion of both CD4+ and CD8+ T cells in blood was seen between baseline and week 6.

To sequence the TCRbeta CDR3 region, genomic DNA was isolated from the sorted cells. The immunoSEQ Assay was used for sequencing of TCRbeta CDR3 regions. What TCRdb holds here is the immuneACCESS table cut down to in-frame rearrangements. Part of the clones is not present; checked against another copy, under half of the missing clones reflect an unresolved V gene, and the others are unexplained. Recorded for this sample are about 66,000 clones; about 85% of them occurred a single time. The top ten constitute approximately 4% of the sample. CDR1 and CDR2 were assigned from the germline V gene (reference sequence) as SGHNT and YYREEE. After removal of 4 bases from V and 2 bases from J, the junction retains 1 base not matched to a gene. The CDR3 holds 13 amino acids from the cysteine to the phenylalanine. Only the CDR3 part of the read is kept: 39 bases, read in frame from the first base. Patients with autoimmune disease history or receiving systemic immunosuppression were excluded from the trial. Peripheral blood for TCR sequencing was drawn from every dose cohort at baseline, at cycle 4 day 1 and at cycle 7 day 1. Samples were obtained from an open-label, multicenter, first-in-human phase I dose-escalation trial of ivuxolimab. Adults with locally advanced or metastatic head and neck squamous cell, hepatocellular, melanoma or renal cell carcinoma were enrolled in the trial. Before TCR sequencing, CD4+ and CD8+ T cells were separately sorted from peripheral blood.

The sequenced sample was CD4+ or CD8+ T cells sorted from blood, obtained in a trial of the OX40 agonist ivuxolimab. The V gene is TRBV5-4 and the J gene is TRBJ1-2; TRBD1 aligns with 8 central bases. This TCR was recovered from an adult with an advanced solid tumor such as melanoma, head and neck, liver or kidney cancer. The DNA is TGTGCCAGCAGCCGACAGGGGAACTATGGCTACACCTTC. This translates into CASSRQGNYGYTF.